This TCR beta chain was recorded in a study of cytomegalovirus exposure and HLA in healthy donors. Broader study findings: Researchers had no immune exposure information except CMV serostatus available.

Trimming pared 8 bases from V and 10 bases from J, leaving 15 bases between. Germline V gene sequence: CDR1 MNHNS, CDR2 SASEGT. This CDR3 contains 13 residues. This clone was seen more than once but under ten times. Its antigen is unidentified. PCR was performed using 60 Vbeta and 13 Jbeta primers. Produced via immunoSEQ multiplex PCR; TCRdb's table is partial and in-frame only. The table has roughly 200,000 clones, roughly 12% seen once. This receptor was identified in a man aged 45-65 years in good health and CMV-seropositive. This chain connects TRBV6-1 to TRBJ1-6; weak D call: TRBD1 (5 bases). The sequenced sample consisted of PBMCs. The CDR3 DNA is TGTGCCAGCCCGGAGGGGTTGGAGTCACCCCTCCACTTT. This codes for CASPEGLESPLHF.